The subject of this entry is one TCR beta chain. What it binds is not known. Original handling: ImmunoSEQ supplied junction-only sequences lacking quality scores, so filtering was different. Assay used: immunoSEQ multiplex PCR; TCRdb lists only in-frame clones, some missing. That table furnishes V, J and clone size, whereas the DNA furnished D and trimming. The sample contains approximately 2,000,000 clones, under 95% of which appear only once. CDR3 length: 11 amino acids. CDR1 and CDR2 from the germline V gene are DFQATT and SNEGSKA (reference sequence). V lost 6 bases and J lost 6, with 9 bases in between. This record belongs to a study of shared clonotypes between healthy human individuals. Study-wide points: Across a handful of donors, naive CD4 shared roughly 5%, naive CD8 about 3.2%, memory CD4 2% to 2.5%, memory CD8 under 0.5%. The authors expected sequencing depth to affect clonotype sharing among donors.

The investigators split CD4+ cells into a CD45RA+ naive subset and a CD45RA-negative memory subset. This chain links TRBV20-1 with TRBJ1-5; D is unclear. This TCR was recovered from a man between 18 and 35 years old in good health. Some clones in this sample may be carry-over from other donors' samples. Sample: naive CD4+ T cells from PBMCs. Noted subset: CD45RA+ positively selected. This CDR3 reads CSAQRGQPQHF. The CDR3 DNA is TGCAGTGCCCAGCGGGGTCAGCCCCAGCATTTT.